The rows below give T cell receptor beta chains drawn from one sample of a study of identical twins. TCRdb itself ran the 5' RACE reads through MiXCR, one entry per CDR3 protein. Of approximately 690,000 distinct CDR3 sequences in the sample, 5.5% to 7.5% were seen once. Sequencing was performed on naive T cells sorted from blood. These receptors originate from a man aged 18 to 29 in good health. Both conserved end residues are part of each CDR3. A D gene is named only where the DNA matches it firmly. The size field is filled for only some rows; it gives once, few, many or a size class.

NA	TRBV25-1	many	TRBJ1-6	CASSESTAYNSPLHF	TGTGCCAGCAGTGAATCAACAGCTTATAATTCACCCCTCCACTTT
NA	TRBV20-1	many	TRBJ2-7	CSARGGVYEQYF	TGCAGTGCTAGAGGGGGAGTCTACGAGCAGTACTTC
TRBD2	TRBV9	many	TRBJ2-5	CASGPGLAGVETQYF	TGTGCCAGCGGCCCGGGACTAGCGGGAGTAGAGACCCAGTACTTC
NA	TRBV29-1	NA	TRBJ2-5	CSVERQTQYF	TGCAGCGTTGAAAGGCAGACCCAGTACTTC
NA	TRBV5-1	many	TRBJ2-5	CASSLEGPTRVQETQYF	TGCGCCAGCAGCTTGGAGGGCCCAACCCGGGTCCAAGAGACCCAGTACTTC
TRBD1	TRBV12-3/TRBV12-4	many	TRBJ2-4	CASRLTGWENIQYF	TGTGCCAGCAGACTGACAGGGTGGGAAAACATTCAGTACTTC
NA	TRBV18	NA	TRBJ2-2	CASSPSMGAGELFF	TGTGCCAGCTCACCATCTATGGGGGCCGGGGAGCTGTTTTTT
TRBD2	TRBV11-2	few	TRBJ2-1	CASSFGLAGSYNEQFF	TGTGCCAGCAGCTTCGGATTAGCGGGCTCCTACAATGAGCAGTTCTTC
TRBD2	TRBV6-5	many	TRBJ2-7	CASSYRTSDYEQYF	TGTGCCAGCAGTTACAGGACTAGCGATTACGAGCAGTACTTC
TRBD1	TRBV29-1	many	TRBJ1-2	CSARMTGNYGYTF	TGCAGCGCTCGGATGACAGGGAACTATGGCTACACCTTC
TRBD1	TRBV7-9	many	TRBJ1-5	CASSSGQGNQPQHF	TGTGCCAGCAGCTCGGGACAGGGAAATCAGCCCCAGCATTTT
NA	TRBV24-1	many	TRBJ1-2	CATSDPGRSYGYTF	TGTGCCACCAGTGACCCGGGACGGTCCTATGGCTACACCTTC
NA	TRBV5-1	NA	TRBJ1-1	CASSLERLDREAFF	TGCGCCAGCAGCTTGGAAAGACTGGACCGTGAAGCTTTCTTT
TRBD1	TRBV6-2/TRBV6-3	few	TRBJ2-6	CASSYSLRWTGITGANVLTF	TGTGCCAGCAGTTACTCGTTAAGATGGACAGGGATAACTGGGGCCAACGTCCTGACTTTC
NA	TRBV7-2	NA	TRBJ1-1	CTSSLRSAPAFF	TGTACCAGCAGCTTAAGGAGCGCACCGGCTTTCTTT
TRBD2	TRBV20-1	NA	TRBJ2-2	CSAREGSNSGRKWDTGELFF	TGCAGTGCTAGAGAGGGTAGTAATAGCGGGAGAAAGTGGGACACCGGGGAGCTGTTTTTT
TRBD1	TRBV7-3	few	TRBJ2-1	CASVPGQGVNEQFF	TGTGCCAGTGTACCGGGACAGGGAGTCAATGAGCAGTTCTTC
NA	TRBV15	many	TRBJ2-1	CATSSQGGSYNEQFF	TGTGCCACCAGCAGCCAGGGGGGATCCTACAATGAGCAGTTCTTC
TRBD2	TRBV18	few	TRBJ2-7	CASSPLSGSTSYEQYF	TGTGCCAGCTCACCGCTAAGCGGGAGCACCTCCTACGAGCAGTACTTC
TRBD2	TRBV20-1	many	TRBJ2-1	CSARLAGVGLLNEQFF	TGCAGTGCTAGGCTAGCGGGAGTCGGCTTATTGAATGAGCAGTTCTTC
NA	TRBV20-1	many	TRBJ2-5	CSARGFDIQETQYF	TGCAGTGCTAGAGGATTCGACATCCAAGAGACCCAGTACTTC
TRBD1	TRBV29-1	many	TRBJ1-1	CSVVVQGLTEAFF	TGCAGCGTTGTAGTACAGGGGCTCACTGAAGCTTTCTTT
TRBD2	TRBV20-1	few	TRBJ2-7	CSARDRSSGFTYEQYF	TGCAGTGCTAGAGATAGGTCTAGCGGGTTCACCTACGAGCAGTACTTC
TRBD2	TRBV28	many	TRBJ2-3	CASNIAGTTDTQYF	TGTGCCAGCAATATAGCGGGGACCACAGATACGCAGTATTTT
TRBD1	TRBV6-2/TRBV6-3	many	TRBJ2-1	CASSQQGAKQFF	TGTGCCAGCAGCCAACAGGGGGCTAAGCAGTTCTTC
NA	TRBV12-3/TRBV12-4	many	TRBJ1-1	CASSPNRGMNTEAFF	TGTGCCAGCAGCCCAAACCGTGGGATGAACACTGAAGCTTTCTTT